The clone carrying this TCR beta chain was picked up many times. There are 15 residues in the CDR3. Germline lookup yields CDR1 SEHNR and CDR2 FQNEAQ (reference sequence). V lost 3 bases, J lost 5 bases, and 9 bases stayed unmatched. Regarding time point: before trial treatment. The sample comes from a study of low-dose radiotherapy and immunotherapy resistance in tumors. At the level of the study: While receiving nivolumab 240 mg every two weeks, patients also received ipilimumab 1 mg/kg every six weeks, both intravenously. Oral aspirin at 300 mg was taken daily by patients for four cycles, beginning on cycle 1 day 1.

Covering alpha and beta chains, TRAV- and TRBV-specific primers were used for the first-strand cDNA. Using a constant-region primer together with a V-primer adapter, TCRs were subjected to about 20 PCR cycles of amplification. TCRdb called the reads again in MiXCR, with one record for every CDR3 protein. Among 35,000 to 50,000 distinct CDR3 sequences, around a third were seen once, and the ten largest hold roughly 3.7%. V is TRBV7-9 and J is TRBJ2-5; 7 bases are a match to TRBD1. Source: PBMCs, taken before treatment. This TCR was recovered from a male donor with gallbladder cancer. The CDR3 is CASSFGYRGGETQYF. CDR3 DNA sequence: TGTGCCAGCAGCTTCGGATACAGGGGTGGTGAGACCCAGTACTTC.